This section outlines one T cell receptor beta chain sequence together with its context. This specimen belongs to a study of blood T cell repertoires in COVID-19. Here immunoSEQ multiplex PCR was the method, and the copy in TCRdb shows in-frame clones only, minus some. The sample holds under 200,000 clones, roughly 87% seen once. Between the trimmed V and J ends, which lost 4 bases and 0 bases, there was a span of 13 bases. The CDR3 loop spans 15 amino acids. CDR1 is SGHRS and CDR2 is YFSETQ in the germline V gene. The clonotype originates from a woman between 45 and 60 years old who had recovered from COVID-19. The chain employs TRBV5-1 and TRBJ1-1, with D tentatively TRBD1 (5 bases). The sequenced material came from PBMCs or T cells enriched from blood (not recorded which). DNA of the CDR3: TGCGCCAGCAGCCCCCGGGAGGGGATGAACACTGAAGCTTTCTTT. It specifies CASSPREGMNTEAFF.